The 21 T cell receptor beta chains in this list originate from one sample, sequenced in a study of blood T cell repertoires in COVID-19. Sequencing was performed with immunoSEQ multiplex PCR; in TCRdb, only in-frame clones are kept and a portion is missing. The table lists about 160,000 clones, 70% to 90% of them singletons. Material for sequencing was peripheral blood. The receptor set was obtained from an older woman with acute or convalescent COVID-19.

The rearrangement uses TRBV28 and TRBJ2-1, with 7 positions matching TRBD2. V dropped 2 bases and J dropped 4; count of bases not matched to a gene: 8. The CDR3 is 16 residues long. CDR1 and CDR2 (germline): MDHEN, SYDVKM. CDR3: CASSLQRGQGYNEQFF. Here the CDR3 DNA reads TGTGCCAGCAGTTTACAGCGGGGTCAGGGTTACAATGAGCAGTTCTTC.

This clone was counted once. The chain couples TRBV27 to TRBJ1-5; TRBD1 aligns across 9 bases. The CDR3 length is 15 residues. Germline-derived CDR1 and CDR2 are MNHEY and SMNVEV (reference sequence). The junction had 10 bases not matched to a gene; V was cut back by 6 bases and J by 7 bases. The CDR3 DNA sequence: TGTGCCAGCAGGTCCGGGACAGGGAAAATACAGCCCCAGCATTTT. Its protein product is CASRSGTGKIQPQHF.

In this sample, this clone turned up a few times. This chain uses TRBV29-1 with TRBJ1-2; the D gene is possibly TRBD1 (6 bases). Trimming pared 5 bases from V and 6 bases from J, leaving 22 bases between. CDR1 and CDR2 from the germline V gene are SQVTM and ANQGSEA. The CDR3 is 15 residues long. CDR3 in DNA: TGCAGCGTTTCTAGGGATACGACAGGATTCGATGGCTACACCTTC. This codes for CSVSRDTTGFDGYTF. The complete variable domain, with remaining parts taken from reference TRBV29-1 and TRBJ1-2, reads SAVISQKPSRDICQRGTSLTIQCQVDSQVTMMFWYRQQPGQSLTLIATANQGSEATYESGFVIDKFPISRPNLTFSTLTVSNMSPEDSSIYLCSVSRDTTGFDGYTFGSGTRLTVV.

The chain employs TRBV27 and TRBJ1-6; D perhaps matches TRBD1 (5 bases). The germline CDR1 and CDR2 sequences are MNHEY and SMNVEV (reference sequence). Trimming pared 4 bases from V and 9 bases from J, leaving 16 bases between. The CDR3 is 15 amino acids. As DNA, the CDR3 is TGTGCCAGCAGTTGGGGACTGACTCGACCTTCACCCCTCCACTTT. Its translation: CASSWGLTRPSPLHF.

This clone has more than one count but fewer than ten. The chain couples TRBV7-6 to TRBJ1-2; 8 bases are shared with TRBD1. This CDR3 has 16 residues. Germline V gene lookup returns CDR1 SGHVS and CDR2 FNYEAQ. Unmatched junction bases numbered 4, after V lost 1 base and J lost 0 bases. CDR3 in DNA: TGTGCCAGCAGCTTAGGGTCAGGGGGCTCTAACTATGGCTACACCTTC. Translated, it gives CASSLGSGGSNYGYTF.

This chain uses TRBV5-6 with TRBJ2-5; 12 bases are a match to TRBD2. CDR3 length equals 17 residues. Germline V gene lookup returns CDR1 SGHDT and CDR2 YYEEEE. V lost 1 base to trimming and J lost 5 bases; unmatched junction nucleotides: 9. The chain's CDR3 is CASSLTSGGTLRETQYF. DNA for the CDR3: TGTGCCAGCAGCTTGACTAGCGGGGGGACCCTCCGGGAGACCCAGTACTTC.

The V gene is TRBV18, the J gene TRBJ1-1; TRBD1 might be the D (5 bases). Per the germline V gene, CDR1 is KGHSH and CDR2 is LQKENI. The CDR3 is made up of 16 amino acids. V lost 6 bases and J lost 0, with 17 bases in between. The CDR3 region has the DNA TGTGCCAGCTCCCGGAAAACACAGGCATTGAACACTGAAGCTTTCTTT. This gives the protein CASSRKTQALNTEAFF.

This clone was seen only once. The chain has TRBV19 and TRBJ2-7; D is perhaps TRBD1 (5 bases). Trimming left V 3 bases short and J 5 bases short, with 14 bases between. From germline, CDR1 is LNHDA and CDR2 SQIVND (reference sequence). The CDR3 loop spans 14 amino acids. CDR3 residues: CASSIGQGWNEQYF. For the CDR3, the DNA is TGTGCCAGTAGTATTGGGCAGGGTTGGAACGAGCAGTACTTC.

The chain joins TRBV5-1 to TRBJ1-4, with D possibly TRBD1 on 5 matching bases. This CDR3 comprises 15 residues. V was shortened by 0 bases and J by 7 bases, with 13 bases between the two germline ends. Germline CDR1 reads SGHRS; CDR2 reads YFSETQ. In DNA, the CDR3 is TGCGCCAGCAGCTTGGGGCGGGGGAGGAGTGAAAAACTGTTTTTT. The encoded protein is CASSLGRGRSEKLFF.

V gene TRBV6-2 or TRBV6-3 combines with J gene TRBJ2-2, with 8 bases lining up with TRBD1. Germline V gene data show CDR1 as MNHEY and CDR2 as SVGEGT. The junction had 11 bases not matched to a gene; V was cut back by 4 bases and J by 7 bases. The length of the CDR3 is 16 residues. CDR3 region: CASSSPMDRVRGELFF. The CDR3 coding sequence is TGTGCCAGCAGTTCCCCGATGGACAGGGTTCGCGGGGAGCTGTTTTTT.

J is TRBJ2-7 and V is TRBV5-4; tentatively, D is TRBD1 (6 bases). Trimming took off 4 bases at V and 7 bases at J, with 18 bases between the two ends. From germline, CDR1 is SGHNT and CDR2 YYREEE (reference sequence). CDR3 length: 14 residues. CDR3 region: CASSRTGTRREQYF. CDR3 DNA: TGTGCCAGCAGCCGGACCGGGACACGGCGTGAGCAGTACTTC.

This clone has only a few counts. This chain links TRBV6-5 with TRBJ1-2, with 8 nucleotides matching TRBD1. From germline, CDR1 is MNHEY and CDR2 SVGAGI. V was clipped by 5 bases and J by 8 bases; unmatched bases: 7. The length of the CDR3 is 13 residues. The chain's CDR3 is CASSPQGGRGYTF. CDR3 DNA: TGTGCCAGCAGTCCACAGGGGGGTCGCGGCTACACCTTC.

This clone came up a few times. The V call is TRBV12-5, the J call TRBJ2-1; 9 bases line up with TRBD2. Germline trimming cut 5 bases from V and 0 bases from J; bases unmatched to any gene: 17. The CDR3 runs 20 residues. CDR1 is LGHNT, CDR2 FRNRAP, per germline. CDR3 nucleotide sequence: TGTGCTAGTGGTGGGCTGGGGTTGGCTAGCGGGGCCCTCTCCTACAATGAGCAGTTCTTC. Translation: CASGGLGLASGALSYNEQFF.

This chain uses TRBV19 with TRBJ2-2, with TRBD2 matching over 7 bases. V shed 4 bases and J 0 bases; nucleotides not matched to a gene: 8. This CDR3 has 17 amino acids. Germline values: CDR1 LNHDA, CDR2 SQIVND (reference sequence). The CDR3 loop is CASSRGRAGANTGELFF. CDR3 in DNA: TGTGCCAGTAGTAGGGGTCGGGCGGGGGCGAACACCGGGGAGCTGTTTTTT.

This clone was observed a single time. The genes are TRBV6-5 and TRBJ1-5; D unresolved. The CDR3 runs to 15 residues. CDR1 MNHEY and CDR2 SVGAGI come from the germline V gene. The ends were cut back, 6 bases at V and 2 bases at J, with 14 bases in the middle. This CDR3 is CASRTPGFGNQPQHF. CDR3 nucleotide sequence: TGTGCCAGCAGGACTCCGGGTTTTGGCAATCAGCCCCAGCATTTT.

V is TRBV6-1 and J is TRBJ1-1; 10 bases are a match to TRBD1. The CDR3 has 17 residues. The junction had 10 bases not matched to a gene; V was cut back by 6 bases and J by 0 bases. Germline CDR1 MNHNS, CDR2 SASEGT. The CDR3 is CASREWGTGDLNTEAFF. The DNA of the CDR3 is TGTGCCAGCAGAGAATGGGGGACAGGGGATCTGAACACTGAAGCTTTCTTT.

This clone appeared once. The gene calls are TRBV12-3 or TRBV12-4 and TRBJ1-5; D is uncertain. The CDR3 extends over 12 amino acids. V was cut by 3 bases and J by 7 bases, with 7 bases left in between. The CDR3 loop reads CASSFDEQPQHF. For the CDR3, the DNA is TGTGCCAGCAGTTTTGATGAGCAGCCCCAGCATTTT.

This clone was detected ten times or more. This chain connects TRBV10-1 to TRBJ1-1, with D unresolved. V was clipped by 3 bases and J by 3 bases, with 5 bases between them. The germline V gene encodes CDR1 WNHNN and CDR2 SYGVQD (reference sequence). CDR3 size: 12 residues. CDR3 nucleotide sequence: TGCGCCAGCAGTGACAGTCACACTGAAGCTTTCTTT. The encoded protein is CASSDSHTEAFF.

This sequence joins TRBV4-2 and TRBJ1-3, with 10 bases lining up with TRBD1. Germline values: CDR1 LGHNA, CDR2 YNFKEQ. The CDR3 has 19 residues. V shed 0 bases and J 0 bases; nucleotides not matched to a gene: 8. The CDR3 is CASSQEIGTGAASGNTIYF. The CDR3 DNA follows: TGTGCCAGCAGCCAAGAAATTGGGACAGGGGCAGCCTCTGGAAACACCATATATTTT.

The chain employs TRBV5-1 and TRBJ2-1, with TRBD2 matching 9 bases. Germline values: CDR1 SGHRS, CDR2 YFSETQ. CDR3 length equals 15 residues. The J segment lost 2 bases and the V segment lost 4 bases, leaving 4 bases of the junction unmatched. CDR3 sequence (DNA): TGCGCCAGCAGCACCGGGACTAGCACCTACAATGAGCAGTTCTTC. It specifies CASSTGTSTYNEQFF.

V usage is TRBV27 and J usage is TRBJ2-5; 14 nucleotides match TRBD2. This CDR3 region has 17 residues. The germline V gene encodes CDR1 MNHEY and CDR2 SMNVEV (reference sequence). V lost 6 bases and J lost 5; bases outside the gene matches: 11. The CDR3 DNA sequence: TGTGCCAGCAGGACTAGCGGGGGGGCCCCTCTCGGGGAGACCCAGTACTTC. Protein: CASRTSGGAPLGETQYF.